This T cell receptor (beta chain) was sequenced for a study of Graves' ophthalmopathy and Graves' hyperthyroidism. Patients were diagnosed from clinical symptoms, serum thyroxine, TRAb, thyroid ultrasound and orbital computed tomography. Transcripts of RNA were the source for amplifying TCR beta CDR3 regions. The workflow started with a first-round RT-PCR run with HTBI primers and then moved on to a second-round multiplex PCR. TCRdb re-analysed the multiplex PCR reads in MiXCR, keeping a single row per CDR3 protein. The repertoire has over a million distinct CDR3 sequences, about two fifths of them found once; the top ten carry 11%. The CDR3 contains 15 residues. V was shortened by 6 bases and J by 5 bases, with 19 bases between the two germline ends. Germline V lookup: CDR1 LNHDA, CDR2 SQIVND (reference sequence). Findings and caveats of the study: Detected in blood as well were most expanded thyroid clonotypes with frequency above 0.001. For separating ophthalmopathy from stable hyperthyroidism, a 13-signature model gave around 86% sensitivity and about 82% specificity.

This clonotype was seen repeatedly, ten times or more. Its specificity is not known. This TCR was recovered from an adult man with Graves' hyperthyroidism. The J gene is TRBJ1-2, the V gene TRBV19, with D perhaps matching TRBD1 (6 bases). Sequencing was carried out using peripheral blood or thyroid tissue (not recorded which). The CDR3 region is CASSSQGGLTYGYTF. The CDR3 coding sequence is TGTGCCAGTAGCTCACAGGGTGGGCTCACGTATGGCTACACCTTC.